Included here is one T cell receptor (beta chain) sequence, with context. Between the trimmed V and J ends, which lost 1 base and 4 bases, there was a span of 4 bases. The CDR3 runs to 13 residues. Germline assignment: CDR1 SEHNR and CDR2 FQNEAQ (reference sequence). Clinical history as reported by participants underpinned cohort assignment. The entry originates in a study of blood T cell repertoires in COVID-19. In the study overall: Whether acute or convalescent, the COVID-19 samples came from the United States, Italy and Spain. The cDNA or gDNA used as material had been derived from T cells, B-cell-depleted T cells, or PBMCs.

Authors' methods: Reference gene primer amplification gave estimated nucleated cell counts. Clones were read by immunoSEQ multiplex PCR, and TCRdb kept only the in-frame ones, dropping some. That table furnishes V, J and clone size, whereas the DNA furnished D and trimming. The table records about 430,000 clones, more than 75% of them present only once. The sequence came from a woman in her 30s with acute COVID-19. Sequenced sample: PBMCs or T cells enriched from blood (not recorded which). The rearrangement uses TRBV7-9 and TRBJ1-4, with D hard to call. The CDR3 DNA sequence: TGTGCCAGCAGCTTAGTCGGTAATGAAAAACTGTTTTTT. Amino acids: CASSLVGNEKLFF.